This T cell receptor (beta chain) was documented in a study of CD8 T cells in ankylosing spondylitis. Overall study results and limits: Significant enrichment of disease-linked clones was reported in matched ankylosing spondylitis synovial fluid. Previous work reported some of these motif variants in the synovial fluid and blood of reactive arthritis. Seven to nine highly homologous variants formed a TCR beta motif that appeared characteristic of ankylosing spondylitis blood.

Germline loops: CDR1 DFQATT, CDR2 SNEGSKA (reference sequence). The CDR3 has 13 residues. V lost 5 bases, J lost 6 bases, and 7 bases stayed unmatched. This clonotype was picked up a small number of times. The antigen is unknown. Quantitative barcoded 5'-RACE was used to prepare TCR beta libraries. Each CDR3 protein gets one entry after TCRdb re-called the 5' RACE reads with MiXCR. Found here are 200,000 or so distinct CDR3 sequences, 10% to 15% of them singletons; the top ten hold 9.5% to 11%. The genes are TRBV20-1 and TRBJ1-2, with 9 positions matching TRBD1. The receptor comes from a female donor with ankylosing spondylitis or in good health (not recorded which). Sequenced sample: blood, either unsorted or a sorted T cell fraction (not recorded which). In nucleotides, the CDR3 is TGCAGTGCTCAAGACAGGGGGTGGGATGGCTACACCTTC. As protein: CSAQDRGWDGYTF.